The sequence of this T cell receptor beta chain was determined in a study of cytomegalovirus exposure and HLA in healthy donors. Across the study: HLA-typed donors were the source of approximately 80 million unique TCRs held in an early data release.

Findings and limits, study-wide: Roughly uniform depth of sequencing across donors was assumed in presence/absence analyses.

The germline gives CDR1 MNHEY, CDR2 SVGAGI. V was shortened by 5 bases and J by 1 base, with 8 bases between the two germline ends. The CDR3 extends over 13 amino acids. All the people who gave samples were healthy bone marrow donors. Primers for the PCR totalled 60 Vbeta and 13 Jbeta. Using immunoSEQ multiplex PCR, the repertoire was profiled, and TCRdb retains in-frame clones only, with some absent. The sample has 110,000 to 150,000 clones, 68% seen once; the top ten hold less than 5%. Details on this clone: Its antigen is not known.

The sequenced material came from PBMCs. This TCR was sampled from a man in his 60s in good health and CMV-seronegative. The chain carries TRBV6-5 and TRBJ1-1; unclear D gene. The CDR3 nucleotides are TGTGCCAGCAGTCCCACAGAGAACACTGAAGCTTTCTTT. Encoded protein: CASSPTENTEAFF.